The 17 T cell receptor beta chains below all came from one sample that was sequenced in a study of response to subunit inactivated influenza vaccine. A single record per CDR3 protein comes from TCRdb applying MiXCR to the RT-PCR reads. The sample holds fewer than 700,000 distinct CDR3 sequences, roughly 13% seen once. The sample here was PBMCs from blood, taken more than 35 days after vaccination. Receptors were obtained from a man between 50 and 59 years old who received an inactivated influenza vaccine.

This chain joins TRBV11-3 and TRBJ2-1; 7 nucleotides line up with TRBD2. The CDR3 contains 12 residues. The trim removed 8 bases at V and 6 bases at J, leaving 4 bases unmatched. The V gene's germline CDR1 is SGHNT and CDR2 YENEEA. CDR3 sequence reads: CASRGGSNEQFF. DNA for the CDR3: TGTGCCAGCCGCGGGGGTAGCAATGAGCAGTTCTTC.

The DNA of the CDR3 is TGTGCCAGCAGCCTTTCCAGGCTGAAGGATGGCTACACCTTC. Translating it yields CASSLSRLKDGYTF. The chain combines TRBV5-6 with TRBJ1-2; D not certain. This CDR3 spans 14 amino acids. The ends were cut back, 4 bases at V and 6 bases at J, with 16 bases in the middle. The germline V gene has CDR1 SGHDT and CDR2 YYEEEE.

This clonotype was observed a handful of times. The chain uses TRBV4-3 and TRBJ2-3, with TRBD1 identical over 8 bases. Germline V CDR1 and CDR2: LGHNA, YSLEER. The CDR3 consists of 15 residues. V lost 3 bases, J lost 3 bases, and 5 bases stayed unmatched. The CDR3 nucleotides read TGCGCCAGCAGCCACGGGACAGGAAGAACAGATACGCAGTATTTT. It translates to CASSHGTGRTDTQYF.

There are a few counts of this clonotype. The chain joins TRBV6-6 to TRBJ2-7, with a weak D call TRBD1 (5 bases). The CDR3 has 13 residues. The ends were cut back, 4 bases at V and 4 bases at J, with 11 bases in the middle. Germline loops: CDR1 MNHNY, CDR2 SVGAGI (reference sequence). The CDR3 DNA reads TGTGCCAGCAGTTCCACCCCAGGGTACGAGCAGTACTTC. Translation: CASSSTPGYEQYF.

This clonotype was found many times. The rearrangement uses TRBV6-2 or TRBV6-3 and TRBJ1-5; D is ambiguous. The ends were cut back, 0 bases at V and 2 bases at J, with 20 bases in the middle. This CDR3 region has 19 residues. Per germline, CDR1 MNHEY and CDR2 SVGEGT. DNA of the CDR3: TGTGCCAGCAGTTACTCGTCGAGGTCGGGCTTCGGGGGCAATCAGCCCCAGCATTTT. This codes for CASSYSSRSGFGGNQPQHF.

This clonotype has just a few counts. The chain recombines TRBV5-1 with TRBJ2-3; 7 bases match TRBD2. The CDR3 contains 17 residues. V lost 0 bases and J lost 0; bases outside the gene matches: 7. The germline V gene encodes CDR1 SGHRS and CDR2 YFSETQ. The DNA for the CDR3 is TGCGCCAGCAGCTTGGGTTGGCTAGCGGCTAGCACAGATACGCAGTATTTT. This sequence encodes CASSLGWLAASTDTQYF.

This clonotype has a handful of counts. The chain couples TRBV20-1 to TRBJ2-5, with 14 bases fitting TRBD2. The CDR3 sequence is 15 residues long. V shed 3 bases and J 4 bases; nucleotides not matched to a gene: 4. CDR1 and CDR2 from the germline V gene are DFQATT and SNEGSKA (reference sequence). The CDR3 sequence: CSARTSGREGETQYF. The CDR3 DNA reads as TGCAGTGCTAGGACTAGCGGGAGGGAAGGAGAGACCCAGTACTTC.

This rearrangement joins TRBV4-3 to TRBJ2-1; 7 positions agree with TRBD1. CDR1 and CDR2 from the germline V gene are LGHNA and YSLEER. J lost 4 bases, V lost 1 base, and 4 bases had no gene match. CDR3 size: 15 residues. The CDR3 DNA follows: TGCGCCAGCAGCCAAGGGGGACAGATTTACAATGAGCAGTTCTTC. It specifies CASSQGGQIYNEQFF.

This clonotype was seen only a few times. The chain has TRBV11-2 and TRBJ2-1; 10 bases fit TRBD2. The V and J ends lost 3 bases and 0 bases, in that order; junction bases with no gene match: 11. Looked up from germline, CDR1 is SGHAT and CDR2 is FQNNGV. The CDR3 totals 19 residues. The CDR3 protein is CASSFFGSGRLSSYNEQFF. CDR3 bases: TGTGCCAGCAGCTTTTTTGGTAGCGGGAGGCTGAGCTCCTACAATGAGCAGTTCTTC.

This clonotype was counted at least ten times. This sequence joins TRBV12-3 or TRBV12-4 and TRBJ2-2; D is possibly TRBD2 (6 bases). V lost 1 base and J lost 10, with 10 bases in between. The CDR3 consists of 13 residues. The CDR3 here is CASSLGRTTELFF. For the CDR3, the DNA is TGTGCCAGCAGTTTAGGACGGACTACGGAGCTGTTTTTT.

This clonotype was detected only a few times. This chain's CDR3 is CASSDSQTPSGSYNEQFF. CDR3 nucleotide sequence: TGTGCCAGCAGCGACTCCCAGACACCATCAGGCTCCTACAATGAGCAGTTCTTC. The rearrangement joins TRBV11-2 to TRBJ2-1; D is uncertain. The CDR3 has 18 residues. Germline V gene lookup returns CDR1 SGHAT and CDR2 FQNNGV. The ends were cut back, 5 bases at V and 0 bases at J, with 20 bases in the middle.

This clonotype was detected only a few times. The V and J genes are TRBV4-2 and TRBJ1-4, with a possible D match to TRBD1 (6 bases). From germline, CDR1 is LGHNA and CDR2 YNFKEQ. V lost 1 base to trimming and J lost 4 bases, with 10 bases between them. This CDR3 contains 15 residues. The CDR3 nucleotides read TGTGCCAGCAGCCAAGGCGGGGGCCATAATGAAAAACTGTTTTTT. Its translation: CASSQGGGHNEKLFF.

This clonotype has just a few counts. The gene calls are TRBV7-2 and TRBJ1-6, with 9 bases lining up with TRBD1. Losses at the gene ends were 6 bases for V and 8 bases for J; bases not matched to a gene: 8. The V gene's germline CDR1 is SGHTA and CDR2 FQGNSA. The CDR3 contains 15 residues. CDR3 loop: CASRPLTGGDSPLHF. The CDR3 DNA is TGTGCCAGCAGACCGTTAACAGGGGGCGATTCACCCCTCCACTTT.

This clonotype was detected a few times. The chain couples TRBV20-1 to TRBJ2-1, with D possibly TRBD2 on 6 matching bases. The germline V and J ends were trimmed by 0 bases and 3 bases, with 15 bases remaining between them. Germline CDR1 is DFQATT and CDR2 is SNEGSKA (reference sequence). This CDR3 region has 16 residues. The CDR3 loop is CSARDRDLLLYNEQFF. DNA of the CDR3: TGCAGTGCTAGAGATCGGGACTTACTTCTCTACAATGAGCAGTTCTTC.

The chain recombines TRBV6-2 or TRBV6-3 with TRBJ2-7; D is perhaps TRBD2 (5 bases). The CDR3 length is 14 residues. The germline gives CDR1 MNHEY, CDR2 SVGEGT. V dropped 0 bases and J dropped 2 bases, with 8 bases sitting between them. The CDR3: CASSYSPEAYEQYF. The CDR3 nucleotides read TGTGCCAGCAGTTACTCGCCGGAGGCCTACGAGCAGTACTTC.

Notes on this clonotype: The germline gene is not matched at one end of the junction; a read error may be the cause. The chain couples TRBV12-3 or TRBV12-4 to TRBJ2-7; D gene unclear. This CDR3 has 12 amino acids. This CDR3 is CACSRVAYEQYF. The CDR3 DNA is TGTGCCTGCAGTCGTGTGGCCTACGAGCAGTACTTC.

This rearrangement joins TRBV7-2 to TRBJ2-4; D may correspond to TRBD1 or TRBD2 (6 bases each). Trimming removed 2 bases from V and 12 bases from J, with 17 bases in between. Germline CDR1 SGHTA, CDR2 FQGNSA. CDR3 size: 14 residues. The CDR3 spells CASSLFGGREPQYF. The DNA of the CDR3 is TGTGCCAGCAGCTTATTCGGGGGCAGAGAACCTCAGTACTTC.